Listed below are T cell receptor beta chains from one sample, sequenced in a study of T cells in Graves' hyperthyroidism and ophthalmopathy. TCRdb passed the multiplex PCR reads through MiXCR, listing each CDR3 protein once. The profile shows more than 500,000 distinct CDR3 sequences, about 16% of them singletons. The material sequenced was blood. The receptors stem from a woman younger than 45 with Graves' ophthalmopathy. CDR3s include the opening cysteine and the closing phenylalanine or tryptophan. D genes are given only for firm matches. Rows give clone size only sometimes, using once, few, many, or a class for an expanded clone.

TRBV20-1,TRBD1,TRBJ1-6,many,CSARLTGEGSPLHF,TGCAGTGCTAGACTCACAGGGGAAGGATCACCCCTCCACTTT
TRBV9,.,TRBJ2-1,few,CASSVGVQGYNEQFF,TGTGCCAGCAGCGTAGGAGTACAGGGCTACAATGAGCAGTTCTTC
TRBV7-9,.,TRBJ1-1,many,CASSLDSSLEAFF,TGTGCCAGCAGCTTAGATTCCTCCCTTGAAGCTTTCTTT
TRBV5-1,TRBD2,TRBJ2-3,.,CASSLTLTSGRAGGTDTQYF,TGCGCCAGCAGCCTAACCTTAACTAGCGGGAGGGCCGGGGGGACAGATACGCAGTATTTT
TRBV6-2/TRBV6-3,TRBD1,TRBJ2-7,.,CASSPNTGTGSYEQYF,TGTGCCAGCAGTCCTAACACCGGGACAGGGTCCTACGAGCAGTACTTC
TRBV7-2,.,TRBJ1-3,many,CASSLGTLRNTIYF,TGTGCCAGCAGCTTAGGAACTTTGCGAAACACCATATATTTT
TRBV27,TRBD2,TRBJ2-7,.,CASSFSSGFSYEQYF,TGTGCCAGCAGTTTTTCTAGCGGTTTCTCCTACGAGCAGTACTTC
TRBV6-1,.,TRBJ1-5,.,CASRRFYQGDQPQHF,TGTGCCAGCAGGCGCTTCTACCAGGGAGATCAGCCCCAGCATTTT
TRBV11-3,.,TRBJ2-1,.,CASSHRAEGLNEQFF,TGTGCCAGCAGCCACAGGGCCGAGGGGCTAAATGAGCAGTTCTTC
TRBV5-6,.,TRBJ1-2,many,CASSVGPSYTF,TGTGCCAGCAGCGTGGGACCAAGCTACACCTTC
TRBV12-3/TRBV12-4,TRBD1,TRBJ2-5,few,CASSSEQGPQETQYF,TGTGCCAGCAGTTCGGAACAGGGGCCCCAAGAGACCCAGTACTTC
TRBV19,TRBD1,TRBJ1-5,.,CASSIRGQGFSNQPQHF,TGTGCCAGTAGTATAAGGGGACAGGGCTTTAGCAATCAGCCCCAGCATTTT
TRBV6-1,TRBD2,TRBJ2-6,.,CASSGLRGGVTTPNSGANVLTF,TGTGCCAGCAGTGGGCTCCGGGGGGGGGTCACCACTCCAAACTCTGGGGCCAACGTCCTGACTTTC
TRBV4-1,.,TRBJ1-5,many,CASSQDGQGNQPQHF,TGCGCCAGCAGCCAAGATGGCCAGGGCAATCAGCCCCAGCATTTT
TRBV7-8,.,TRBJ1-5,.,CASSLGQDSQPQHF,TGTGCCAGCAGCTTAGGACAGGACAGTCAGCCCCAGCATTTT
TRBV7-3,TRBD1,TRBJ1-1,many,CASSTGVDTEAFF,TGTGCCAGTTCGACAGGGGTAGACACTGAAGCTTTCTTT
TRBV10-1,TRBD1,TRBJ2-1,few,CASSESTGKNEQFF,TGCGCCAGCAGTGAGTCGACAGGGAAGAATGAGCAGTTCTTC
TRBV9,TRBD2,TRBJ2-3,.,CASSPSGSPTDTQYF,TGTGCCAGCAGTCCTAGCGGGAGTCCCACAGATACGCAGTATTTT
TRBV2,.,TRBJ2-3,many,CASLLVPDTDTQYF,TGTGCCAGTTTACTAGTCCCCGACACAGATACGCAGTATTTT
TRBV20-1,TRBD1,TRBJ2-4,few,CSASDRVVSILAKNIQYF,TGCAGTGCTAGCGACAGGGTAGTCTCCATTCTGGCCAAAAACATTCAGTACTTC
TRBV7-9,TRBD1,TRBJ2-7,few,CASSPDRETAEQYF,TGTGCCAGCAGCCCGGACAGGGAAACTGCCGAGCAGTACTTC
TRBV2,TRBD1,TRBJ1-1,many,CASSEYRGNTEAFF,TGTGCCAGCAGTGAATACAGGGGGAATACTGAAGCTTTCTTT
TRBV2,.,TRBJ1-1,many,CASSREGGQVTEAFF,TGTGCCAGCAGTCGCGAAGGGGGGCAGGTCACTGAAGCTTTCTTT
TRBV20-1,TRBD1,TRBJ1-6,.,CSARDRGQGPSPLHF,TGCAGTGCTAGAGACCGGGGACAGGGTCCTTCACCCCTCCACTTT
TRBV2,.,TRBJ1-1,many,CPQQSYEVRNTEAFF,TGTCCCCAGCAATCCTACGAGGTCAGGAACACTGAAGCTTTCTTT
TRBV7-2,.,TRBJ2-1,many,CASSLTGTTANEQFF,TGTGCCAGCAGCTTAACCGGGACCACGGCCAATGAGCAGTTCTTC
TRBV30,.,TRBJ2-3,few,CAWGAQGTSTDTQYF,TGTGCCTGGGGGGCCCAGGGTACTAGCACAGATACGCAGTATTTT
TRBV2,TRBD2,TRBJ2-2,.,CASSLGLGGELFF,TGTGCCAGCAGCCTCGGACTAGGCGGGGAGCTGTTTTTT
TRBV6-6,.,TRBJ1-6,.,CASSYRGGSPLHF,TGTGCCAGCAGTTACAGGGGTGGTTCACCCCTCCACTTT
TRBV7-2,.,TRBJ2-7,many,CASSLGGWPEQYF,TGTGCCAGCAGCTTAGGTGGGTGGCCCGAGCAGTACTTC
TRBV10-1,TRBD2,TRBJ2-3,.,CASSEAGGSADTQYF,TGCGCCAGCAGTGAGGCTGGCGGGAGCGCAGATACGCAGTATTTT
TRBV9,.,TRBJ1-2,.,CASSVRTTGGRGYGYTF,TGTGCCAGCAGCGTAAGAACCACTGGCGGGCGCGGCTATGGCTACACCTTC
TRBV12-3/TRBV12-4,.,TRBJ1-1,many,CASTTGTANTEAFF,TGTGCCAGCACTACGGGGACGGCGAACACTGAAGCTTTCTTT
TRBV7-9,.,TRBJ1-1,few,CASSLAIGSDTEAFF,TGTGCCAGCAGCTTAGCAATAGGGAGTGACACTGAAGCTTTCTTT
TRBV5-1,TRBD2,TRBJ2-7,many,CASSLAGTSGTYEQYF,TGCGCCAGCAGCTTGGCCGGGACTAGCGGGACCTACGAGCAGTACTTC
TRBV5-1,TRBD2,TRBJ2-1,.,CASRPLAGGPNEQFF,TGCGCCAGCAGACCACTAGCGGGAGGGCCCAATGAGCAGTTCTTC
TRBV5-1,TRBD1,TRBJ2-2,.,CASSSNRGSAGELFF,TGCGCCAGCAGCTCGAACAGGGGTTCTGCCGGGGAGCTGTTTTTT
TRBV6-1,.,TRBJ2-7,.,CASQESSTGKQYF,TGTGCCAGCCAGGAGTCCTCGACTGGGAAGCAGTACTTC
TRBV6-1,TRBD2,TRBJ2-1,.,CASSQREGTYNEQFF,TGTGCCAGCAGTCAGCGGGAGGGCACCTACAATGAGCAGTTCTTC
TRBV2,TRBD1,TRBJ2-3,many,CASRGTGPDTQYF,TGTGCCAGCAGAGGGACAGGACCAGATACGCAGTATTTT
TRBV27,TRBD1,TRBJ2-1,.,CASTQGTVYNEQFF,TGTGCCAGCACTCAAGGGACAGTCTACAATGAGCAGTTCTTC
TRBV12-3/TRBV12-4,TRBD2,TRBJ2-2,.,CASSLLLAVNTGELFF,TGTGCCAGCAGTTTATTACTAGCGGTAAACACCGGGGAGCTGTTTTTT
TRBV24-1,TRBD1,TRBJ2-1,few,CATSDSRDSYNEQFF,TGTGCCACCAGTGATTCCAGGGACAGCTACAATGAGCAGTTCTTC
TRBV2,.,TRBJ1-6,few,CASIWGSSYNSPLHF,TGTGCCAGCATCTGGGGTAGCTCCTATAATTCACCCCTCCACTTT
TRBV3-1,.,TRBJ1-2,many,CASSEDGPYGYTF,TGTGCCAGCAGCGAAGACGGCCCCTATGGCTACACCTTC